This record concerns one T cell receptor (beta chain) sequence. What it binds is not known. The V and J ends lost 0 bases and 2 bases respectively, with 6 bases between them. Germline V gene data show CDR1 as SGHVS and CDR2 as FQNEAQ. This CDR3 has 14 residues. The entry originates in a study of T-cell reconstitution after alpha-beta-depleted transplantation in children. Regarding the study as a whole: T-cell counts and diversity at one year post-transplant came mainly from newly produced T cells. It was surviving recipient T cells and thymic progenitors that gave some patients high TCRbeta diversity at day 60. About two months after transplant, alpha-beta T cells reportedly came from several hundred expanded graft clones.

Preparation of the TCRbeta library was carried out with unique molecular identifiers. TCRdb processed the PCR reads anew with MiXCR; each CDR3 protein has one entry. The sample lists about 980,000 distinct CDR3 sequences, around 30% occurring once. The receptor comes from a boy younger than two who had a stem cell transplant for SCID, so the T cells may come from the graft donor. The sample was PBMCs, mostly from graft donor cells, taken 360 days after TCRalphabeta/CD19-depleted stem cell transplant. The V and J genes are TRBV7-8 and TRBJ2-3; D unclear. The CDR3: CASSLAFATDTQYF. The CDR3 coding sequence is TGTGCCAGCAGCTTAGCCTTTGCCACAGATACGCAGTATTTT.